This is a list of T cell receptor beta chains from one sample in a study of T cell responses to AZD1222 COVID-19 vaccine. TCRdb's table, derived via immunoSEQ multiplex PCR, lists solely in-frame clones and lacks some. The table includes 95,000 to 150,000 clones, roughly 93% detected once. This material consisted of peripheral blood, taken on day 0 of AZD1222 vaccination. The source is an adult in good health. Both conserved end residues are part of each CDR3. The D gene is left open where the match is weak. The size field is filled for only some rows; it gives once, few, many or a size class.

TRBJ1-1 | TRBV6-1 | NA | NA | TGTGCCAGCAGTGAGCGCACACGAAACACTGAAGCTTTCTTT | CASSERTRNTEAFF
TRBJ1-1 | TRBV30 | NA | NA | TGTGCCTGGAGTGACAACCGGGCGGGGCGGAACACTGAAGCTTTCTTT | CAWSDNRAGRNTEAFF
TRBJ2-2 | TRBV27 | NA | TRBD2 | TGTGCCAGCAGTTCGGGACTAGCGGTGAACACCGGGGAGCTGTTTTTT | CASSSGLAVNTGELFF
TRBJ2-5 | TRBV7-9 | once | NA | TGTGCCAGCAGCTTAGGGGCGGACTGGTCCCAAGAGACCCAGTACTTC | CASSLGADWSQETQYF
TRBJ2-7 | TRBV6-5 | few | NA | TGTGCCAGCAGTCGACGGGGCAGGGAGTACGAGCAGTACTTC | CASSRRGREYEQYF
TRBJ2-7 | TRBV2 | NA | TRBD2 | TGTGCCGTGGGGACTAGCGGGTACGAGCAGTACTTC | CAVGTSGYEQYF
TRBJ1-4 | TRBV5-1 | NA | NA | TGCGCCAGCAGCTTTCAACTGGGGGGGGCGAACGAAAAACTGTTTTTT | CASSFQLGGANEKLFF
TRBJ2-3 | TRBV7-3 | once | NA | TGTGCCAGCAGCTTGGGTGGCCTCGGGGATACGCAGTATTTT | CASSLGGLGDTQYF
TRBJ2-1 | TRBV9 | NA | TRBD2 | TGTGCCAGCAGTGTAGTTGGGAGGGTCGAGTTCTTC | CASSVVGRVEFF
TRBJ1-1 | TRBV28 | NA | NA | TGTGCCAGCTCCTCGAACACTGAAGCTTTCTTT | CASSSNTEAFF
TRBJ1-4 | TRBV2 | NA | NA | TGTGCCAGCAGTGAGCGAGGGATACTTAATGAAAAACTGTTTTTT | CASSERGILNEKLFF
TRBJ2-5 | TRBV2 | NA | NA | TGTGCCAGCAGTGGAGGGCAGGTGAAGACCCAGTACTTC | CASSGGQVKTQYF
TRBJ1-5 | TRBV3-1/TRBV3-2 | NA | NA | TGTGCCAGCAGCCAGGGTAATGGCAATCAGCCCCAGCATTTT | CASSQGNGNQPQHF
TRBJ2-1 | TRBV5-1 | NA | NA | TGCGCCAGCAGCCGTCTGACGGCTAGCTCCTACAATGAGCAGTTCTTC | CASSRLTASSYNEQFF
TRBJ1-2 | TRBV6-5 | NA | NA | TGTGCCAGCAGCGCCTCGGGGTACTATGGCTACACCTTC | CASSASGYYGYTF
TRBJ1-1 | TRBV5-1 | once | NA | TGCGCCAGCAGCGACCAGGCAGCAGGGGACACTGAAGCTTTCTTT | CASSDQAAGDTEAFF
TRBJ2-7 | TRBV5-6 | NA | TRBD1 | TGTGCCAGCAGTTTTCCGGGACAGGGAACCGAGCAGTACTTC | CASSFPGQGTEQYF
TRBJ1-1 | TRBV30 | NA | TRBD1 | TGTGCCTGGAGTGTACGGTCAGGGGGCACTGAAGCTTTCTTT | CAWSVRSGGTEAFF
TRBJ2-1 | TRBV4-1 | NA | NA | TGCGCCAGCAGCCAAGATCAGCGACCCCCCTACAATGAGCAGTTCTTC | CASSQDQRPPYNEQFF
TRBJ2-5 | TRBV3-1/TRBV3-2 | NA | NA | TGTGCCAGCAGCCAACCCCCTCAAGAGACCCAGTACTTC | CASSQPPQETQYF
TRBJ1-5 | TRBV24-1 | once | NA | TGTGCCACCAGTGACACCTCCCGGGCCACCGGCAATCAGCCCCAGCATTTT | CATSDTSRATGNQPQHF
TRBJ1-2 | TRBV6-5 | NA | NA | TGTGCCAGCAGTTGGGACACAAAAATCTATGGCTACACCTTC | CASSWDTKIYGYTF
TRBJ1-2 | TRBV12-5 | NA | NA | TGTGCTAGGCTGGCTGGGGGGATAGCCTATGGCTACACCTTC | CARLAGGIAYGYTF
TRBJ2-4 | TRBV11-2 | NA | NA | TGTGCCAGCAGCTTAGCGGCGCCGGGCCTTCAGTACTTC | CASSLAAPGLQYF
TRBJ1-2 | TRBV29-1 | NA | NA | TGCAGCGTTTTGGGGTATGGCTACACCTTC | CSVLGYGYTF
TRBJ2-1 | TRBV11-3 | NA | TRBD1 | TGTGCCAGCAGCTTAGCGGCCGGGACAGGGGTCAATGAGCAGTTCTTC | CASSLAAGTGVNEQFF
TRBJ1-2 | TRBV30 | NA | NA | TGTGCCTGGAGTGTCCACTCGGGGGGCTACACCTTC | CAWSVHSGGYTF
TRBJ1-2 | TRBV15 | NA | TRBD1 | TGTGCCACCAGCTGGGACAGCTATGGCTACACCTTC | CATSWDSYGYTF
TRBJ1-4 | TRBV7-9 | NA | NA | TGTGCCAGCAGCACGATGGGCAGGGACGAAAAACTGTTTTTT | CASSTMGRDEKLFF
TRBJ2-3 | TRBV19 | NA | NA | TGTGCCAGTAGTATAGATTGGGCCAGGGCGCAGTATTTT | CASSIDWARAQYF
TRBJ2-1 | TRBV20-1 | NA | NA | TGCAGTGCCCCGCTGTTCCGGGAGCAGTTCTTC | CSAPLFREQFF
TRBJ1-2 | TRBV12-3/TRBV12-4 | NA | NA | TGTGCCAGCAGCAGATCCTCGGTCTATGGCTACACCTTC | CASSRSSVYGYTF
TRBJ2-5 | TRBV12-3/TRBV12-4 | NA | TRBD1 | TGTGCCAGCAGTTCGACAGGGAAAGAGACCCAGTACTTC | CASSSTGKETQYF
TRBJ2-5 | TRBV30 | NA | NA | TGTGCCTGGAGTGTACGACCAACACAAGAGACCCAGTACTTC | CAWSVRPTQETQYF
TRBJ2-5 | TRBV3-1/TRBV3-2 | NA | NA | TGTGCCAGCAGCCCGCTAGCTTCTGGGTTTGGAGAGACCCAGTACTTC | CASSPLASGFGETQYF
TRBJ1-5 | TRBV6-5 | NA | NA | TGTGCCAGCAGGCCACATGAGAACAGCAATCAGCCCCAGCATTTT | CASRPHENSNQPQHF
TRBJ1-2 | TRBV19 | NA | NA | TGTGCCAGTAGTATGGAGACAGGAACTACTGGCTACACCTTC | CASSMETGTTGYTF
TRBJ1-2 | TRBV9 | NA | NA | TGTGCCAGCAGCGTAGATTTGGCGGTACGGTATGGCTACACCTTC | CASSVDLAVRYGYTF
TRBJ2-2 | TRBV24-1 | NA | NA | TGTGCCACCAGTGGGCAGGATAACACCGGGGAGCTGTTTTTT | CATSGQDNTGELFF
TRBJ1-1 | TRBV11-3 | NA | TRBD1 | TGTGCCAGCAGCTCGGGACAGACGAACACTGAAGCTTTCTTT | CASSSGQTNTEAFF
TRBJ1-2 | TRBV18 | NA | NA | TGTGCCAGCTCACCAACTTCTGAATGGAACTATGGCTACACCTTC | CASSPTSEWNYGYTF
TRBJ1-1 | TRBV12-3/TRBV12-4 | NA | TRBD1 | TGTGCCAGCACCCGCCGGGACAGGGCCCTAGGTTTT | CASTRRDRALGF
TRBJ1-6 | TRBV6-6 | NA | TRBD1 | TGTGCCAGCAGTTACGCACAGGGGAGGTCACCCCTCCACTTT | CASSYAQGRSPLHF
TRBJ2-3 | TRBV24-1 | NA | TRBD2 | TGTGCCACTGGGGGAGGGCACACAGATACGCAGTATTTT | CATGGGHTDTQYF
TRBJ1-3 | TRBV4-1 | NA | NA | TGCGCCAGCAGCCTATTCGATGAGTCTGGAAACACCATATATTTT | CASSLFDESGNTIYF
TRBJ2-1 | TRBV6-5 | NA | TRBD2 | TGTGCCAGCGGGAGGCTAGCGGAGACCTACAATGAGCAGTTCTTC | CASGRLAETYNEQFF
TRBJ2-3 | TRBV5-4 | NA | NA | TGTGCCAGCAGTCGGGAGCATACAGATACGCAGTATTTT | CASSREHTDTQYF
TRBJ2-7 | TRBV7-9 | few | NA | TGTGCCAGCAGCGTACACCGGGACAACTACGAGCAGTACTTC | CASSVHRDNYEQYF
TRBJ2-1 | TRBV5-6 | NA | NA | TGTGCCAGCAGCTGGCCAGGTTCAAACAATGAGCAGTTCTTC | CASSWPGSNNEQFF
TRBJ2-1 | TRBV7-2 | once | TRBD2 | TGTGCCAGCAGACCTCCGGGACTAGCGGGATACAATGAGCAGTTCTTC | CASRPPGLAGYNEQFF
TRBJ1-2 | TRBV6-5 | NA | TRBD1 | TGTGCCAGCAGTTTGGAGAGGACAGGGAACGGCTACACCTTC | CASSLERTGNGYTF
TRBJ1-2 | TRBV11-3 | NA | TRBD1 | TGTGCCAGCAGCTTAGGAGGCAGGGGGAAGACTGACTACACCTTC | CASSLGGRGKTDYTF
TRBJ1-1 | TRBV30 | NA | NA | TGTGCCTGGAGTGTATTTGACAGAGAGAAAGCTTTCTTT | CAWSVFDREKAFF
TRBJ2-7 | TRBV7-2 | NA | TRBD1 | TGTGCCAGCAGCTTCGGGACAGGGCCCGAGATCTACGAGCAGTACTTC | CASSFGTGPEIYEQYF